A selection of T cell receptor beta chains follows, all from one sample in a study of immune evolution from preneoplasia to lung adenocarcinoma. Only in-frame clones appear in the TCRdb table, and some are missing; sequencing was by immunoSEQ multiplex PCR. The sample has under 3,000 clones, 70% to 80% seen once. Sequencing used FFPE adjacent normal lung tissue. The receptors derive from a person aged 65-85 years with lung adenocarcinoma. The CDR3 runs from the conserved cysteine through the conserved F or W. The D gene is left open where the match is weak.

d_call: NA; j_call: TRBJ2-7; v_call: TRBV11-3; cdr3_nt: TGTGCCAGCAGCTTAGGTGGAGTGCAGTACTTC; cdr3_aa: CASSLGGVQYF
d_call: TRBD2; j_call: TRBJ2-4; v_call: TRBV5-4; cdr3_nt: TGTGCCAGCAGTGGGACTAGCGGGTCTAGGTCGGACATTCAGTACTTC; cdr3_aa: CASSGTSGSRSDIQYF
d_call: TRBD2; j_call: TRBJ2-3; v_call: TRBV7-9; cdr3_nt: TGTGCCAGCAGCTCCGCGACTAGCGGTCGAGAGTATTTT; cdr3_aa: CASSSATSGREYF
d_call: NA; j_call: TRBJ1-2; v_call: TRBV11-2; cdr3_nt: TGTGCCAGCAGCTTGGGGCAGAACTATGGCTACACCTTC; cdr3_aa: CASSLGQNYGYTF
d_call: NA; j_call: TRBJ1-4; v_call: TRBV7-8; cdr3_nt: TGTGCCAGCAGCTTAGCGCTCGTTGAAAAACTGTTTTTT; cdr3_aa: CASSLALVEKLFF
d_call: NA; j_call: TRBJ1-1; v_call: TRBV30; cdr3_nt: TGTGCCTGGAGTGTACGAAGGACAGCCGACCGAACTGAAGCTTTCTTT; cdr3_aa: CAWSVRRTADRTEAFF
d_call: NA; j_call: TRBJ1-1; v_call: TRBV15; cdr3_nt: TGTGCCACCAGCAGACGAGAGAACACTGAAGCTTTCTTT; cdr3_aa: CATSRRENTEAFF
d_call: NA; j_call: TRBJ2-5; v_call: TRBV5-6; cdr3_nt: TGTGCCAGCAGCTTGGGACGGACGGAGACCCAGTACTTC; cdr3_aa: CASSLGRTETQYF
d_call: NA; j_call: TRBJ1-5; v_call: TRBV5-1; cdr3_nt: TGCGCCAGCAGCTTGGCCGGGGACCAGCCCCAGCATTTT; cdr3_aa: CASSLAGDQPQHF
d_call: NA; j_call: TRBJ2-3; v_call: TRBV15; cdr3_nt: TGTGCCACCAGCAGAGACCGACCGCGACAGGTCGGTAGGGATACGCAGTATTTT; cdr3_aa: CATSRDRPRQVGRDTQYF
d_call: NA; j_call: TRBJ1-2; v_call: TRBV2; cdr3_nt: TGTGCCAGCAGTGAATCAGGGAACGGCGGCTACACCTTC; cdr3_aa: CASSESGNGGYTF
d_call: TRBD2; j_call: TRBJ2-1; v_call: TRBV5-6; cdr3_nt: TGTGCCAGCAGCGGACTAGCGGGAGAGGTTGAGCAGTTCTTC; cdr3_aa: CASSGLAGEVEQFF
d_call: NA; j_call: TRBJ1-1; v_call: TRBV5-1; cdr3_nt: TGCGCCAGCAGCTTTGGGGGGGGGCGCAGCATGAACACTGAAGCTTTCTTT; cdr3_aa: CASSFGGGRSMNTEAFF
d_call: TRBD2; j_call: TRBJ2-5; v_call: TRBV5-6; cdr3_nt: TGTGCCAGCAGCTTCGGGACTAGCGGCCTCCAAGAGACCCAGTACTTC; cdr3_aa: CASSFGTSGLQETQYF
d_call: TRBD2; j_call: TRBJ2-1; v_call: TRBV30; cdr3_nt: TGTGCCGGGCGGGAGGGTGTCTATGAGCAGTTCTTC; cdr3_aa: CAGREGVYEQFF
d_call: NA; j_call: TRBJ1-1; v_call: TRBV29-1; cdr3_nt: TGCAGCGTGATAGAGGGAGGAGGGGGCACTGAAGCTTTCTTT; cdr3_aa: CSVIEGGGGTEAFF
d_call: NA; j_call: TRBJ2-2; v_call: TRBV5-1; cdr3_nt: TGCGCCAGCAGCTTGTCACAGGGAAACACCGGGGAGCTGTTTTTT; cdr3_aa: CASSLSQGNTGELFF
d_call: NA; j_call: TRBJ2-1; v_call: TRBV28; cdr3_nt: TGTGCCAGCAGTCTCCTGGGGGGTGAGCAGTTCTTC; cdr3_aa: CASSLLGGEQFF
d_call: NA; j_call: TRBJ1-5; v_call: TRBV20-1; cdr3_nt: TGCAGTGCTAGAGGAGGGGGGCCCCAGCATTTT; cdr3_aa: CSARGGGPQHF
d_call: TRBD1; j_call: TRBJ2-7; v_call: TRBV4-2; cdr3_nt: TGTGCCAGCAGCCATTCCGGGACAGGGGATCCCTACGAGCAGTACTTC; cdr3_aa: CASSHSGTGDPYEQYF